This TCR beta chain comes out of a study of beta chain features in type 1 diabetes. Regarding the study as a whole: Among all four CD4+ subsets, Type 1 diabetes patients had TCRB CDR3s that were moderately but significantly shorter.

All of the isolated RNA was reverse transcribed, so expressed TCRB transcripts were sequenced. Measured with immunoSEQ multiplex PCR; TCRdb has only the in-frame clones, and not every one. The profile covers approximately 340,000 clones, with roughly 16% appearing a single time and around 0.02% taken by the ten largest. Trimming stripped 0 bases from V and 2 bases from J, with 14 bases between. Per germline, CDR1 MNHEY and CDR2 SVGAGI. The CDR3 sequence is 16 residues long. This clone was counted between two and nine times. What it binds is not known. The V gene is TRBV6-5, the J gene TRBJ2-7; perhaps TRBD1 as D (6 bases). The TCR originated in a woman aged 18-29 years in good health. The sequenced sample consisted of naive CD4+ T cells from blood. CDR3 residues: CASSYSTQGTAYEQYF. Written as DNA, the CDR3 is TGTGCCAGCAGTTACTCGACCCAGGGGACCGCCTACGAGCAGTACTTC.